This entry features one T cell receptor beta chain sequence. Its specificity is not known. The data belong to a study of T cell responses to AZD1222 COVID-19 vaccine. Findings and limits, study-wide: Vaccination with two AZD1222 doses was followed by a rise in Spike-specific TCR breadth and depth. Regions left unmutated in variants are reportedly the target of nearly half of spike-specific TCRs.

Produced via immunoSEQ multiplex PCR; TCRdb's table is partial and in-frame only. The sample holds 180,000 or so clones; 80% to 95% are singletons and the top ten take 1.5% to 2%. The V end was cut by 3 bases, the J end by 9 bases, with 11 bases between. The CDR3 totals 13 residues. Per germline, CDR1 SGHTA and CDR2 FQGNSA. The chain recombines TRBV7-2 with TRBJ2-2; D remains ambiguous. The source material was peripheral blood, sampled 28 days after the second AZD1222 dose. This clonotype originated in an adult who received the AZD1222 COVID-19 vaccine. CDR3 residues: CASSLRMGRELFF. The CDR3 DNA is TGTGCCAGCAGCTTGAGGATGGGCCGGGAGCTGTTTTTT.